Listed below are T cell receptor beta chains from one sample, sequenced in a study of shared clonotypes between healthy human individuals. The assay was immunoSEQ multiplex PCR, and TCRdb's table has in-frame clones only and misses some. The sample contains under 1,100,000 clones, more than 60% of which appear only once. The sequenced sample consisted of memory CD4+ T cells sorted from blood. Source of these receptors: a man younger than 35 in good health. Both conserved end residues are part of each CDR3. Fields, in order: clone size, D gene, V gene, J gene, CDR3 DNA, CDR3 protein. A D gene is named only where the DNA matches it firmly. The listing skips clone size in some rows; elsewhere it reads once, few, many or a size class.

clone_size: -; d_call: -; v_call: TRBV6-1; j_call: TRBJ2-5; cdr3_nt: TGTGCCAGCAGTGAGACGACAGGCACTGGAGAGACCCAGTACTTC; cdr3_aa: CASSETTGTGETQYF
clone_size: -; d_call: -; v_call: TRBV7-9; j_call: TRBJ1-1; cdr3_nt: TGTGCCAGCAGCCCCTTACTGTGGGGGTCCAACACTGAAGCTTTCTTT; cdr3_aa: CASSPLLWGSNTEAFF
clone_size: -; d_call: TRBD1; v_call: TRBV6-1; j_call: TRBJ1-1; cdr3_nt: TGTGCCAGCACTGGGACAGGCTACTTAAATCTCTTT; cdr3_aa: CASTGTGYLNLF
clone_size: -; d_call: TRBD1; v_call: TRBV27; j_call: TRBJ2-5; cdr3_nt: TGTGCCAGCAGTTCCCGTTTGACAGGGCGAGGGGAGACCCAGTACTTC; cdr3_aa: CASSSRLTGRGETQYF
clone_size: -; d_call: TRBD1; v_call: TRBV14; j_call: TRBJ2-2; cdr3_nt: TGTGCCAGCAGCCATGGACAGGGATGGACCGGGGAGCTGTTTTTT; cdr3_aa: CASSHGQGWTGELFF
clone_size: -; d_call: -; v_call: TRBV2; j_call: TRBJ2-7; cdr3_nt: TGTGCCAGCAAGCAGGGTGTCACCTACGAGCAGTACTTC; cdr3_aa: CASKQGVTYEQYF
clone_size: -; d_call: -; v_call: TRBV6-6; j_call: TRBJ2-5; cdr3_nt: TGTGCCAGCAGTTATCAGGGGTCGGAGACCCAGTACTTC; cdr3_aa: CASSYQGSETQYF
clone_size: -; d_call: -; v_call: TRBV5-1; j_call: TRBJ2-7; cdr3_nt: TGCGCCAGCAGCTTGGACACCGGTTACTACGAGCAGTACTTC; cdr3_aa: CASSLDTGYYEQYF
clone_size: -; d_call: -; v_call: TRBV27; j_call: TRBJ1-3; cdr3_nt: TGTGCCAGCAGTTTGACTGGACCTGGAAACACCATATATTTT; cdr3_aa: CASSLTGPGNTIYF
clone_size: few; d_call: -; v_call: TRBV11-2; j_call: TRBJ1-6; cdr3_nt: TGTGCCAGCAGCTTAGATCTTGCCAGACAGGCGGCTTATAATTCACCCCTCCACTTT; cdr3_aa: CASSLDLARQAAYNSPLHF
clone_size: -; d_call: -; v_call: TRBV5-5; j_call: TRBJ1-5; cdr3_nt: TGTGCCAGCAGCTTGGGGGGATATAGCAATCAGCCCCAGCATTTT; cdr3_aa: CASSLGGYSNQPQHF
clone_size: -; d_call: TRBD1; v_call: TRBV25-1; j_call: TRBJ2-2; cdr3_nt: TGTGCCAGCAGTGAACCGACAGGGATGGGCACCGGGGAGCTGTTTTTT; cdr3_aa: CASSEPTGMGTGELFF
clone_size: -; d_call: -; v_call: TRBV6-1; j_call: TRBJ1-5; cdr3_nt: TGTGCCAGCAGGGTCGGACAGACCCAGCCCCAGCATTTT; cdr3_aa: CASRVGQTQPQHF
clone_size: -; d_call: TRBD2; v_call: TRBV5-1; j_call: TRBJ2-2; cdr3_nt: TGCGCCAGCAGCTCGGCATCGGCGACTAGCGCTTCCGGGGAGCTGTTTTTT; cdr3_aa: CASSSASATSASGELFF
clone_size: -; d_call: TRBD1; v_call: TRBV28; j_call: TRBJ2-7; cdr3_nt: TGTGCCAGCAGTTCCCACCTCCGGGACAGGGTGAGCTTC; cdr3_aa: CASSSHLRDRVSF
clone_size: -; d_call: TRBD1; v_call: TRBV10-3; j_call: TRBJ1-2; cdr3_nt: TGTGCCATCAGCACAGGGGGTGGGGATGGCTACACCTTC; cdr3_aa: CAISTGGGDGYTF
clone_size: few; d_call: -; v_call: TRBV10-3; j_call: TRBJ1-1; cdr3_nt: TGTGCCATCAGTGAAACAGGGTTCACTGAAGCTTTCTTT; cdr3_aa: CAISETGFTEAFF
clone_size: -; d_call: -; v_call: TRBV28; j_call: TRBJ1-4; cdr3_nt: TGTGCCAGCAGGGGGGGACGGGGTAATGAAAAACTGTTTTTT; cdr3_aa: CASRGGRGNEKLFF
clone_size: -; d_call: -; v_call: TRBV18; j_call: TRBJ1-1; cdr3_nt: TGTGCCAGCTCACCACCGCTCGGGAAGAGAGGGAACACTGAAGCTTTCTTT; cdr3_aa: CASSPPLGKRGNTEAFF
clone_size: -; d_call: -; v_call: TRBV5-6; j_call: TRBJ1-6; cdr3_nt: TGTGCCAGCAGCTCCCGTTTCTCCATCTCCTATAATTCACCCCTCCACTTT; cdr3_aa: CASSSRFSISYNSPLHF
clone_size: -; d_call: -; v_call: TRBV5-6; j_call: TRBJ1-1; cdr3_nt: TGTGCCAGCAGCCCTGACAGCAACACTGAAGCTTTCTTT; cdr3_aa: CASSPDSNTEAFF
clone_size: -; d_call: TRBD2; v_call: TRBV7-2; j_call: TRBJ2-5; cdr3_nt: TGTGCCAGCAGCCCCAAGGCGGGGGTCCAAGAGACCCAGTACTTC; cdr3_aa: CASSPKAGVQETQYF
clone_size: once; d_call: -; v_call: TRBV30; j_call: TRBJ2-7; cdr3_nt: TGTGCCTGGAGTGTTCCAGGGGCAGGGAAGGGCGAGCAGTACTTC; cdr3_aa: CAWSVPGAGKGEQYF
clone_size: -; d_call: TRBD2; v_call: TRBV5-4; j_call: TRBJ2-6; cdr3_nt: TGTGCCAGCAGCCCGGCAGGGCTAGCGGGGAACTCTGGGGCCAACGTCCTGACTTTC; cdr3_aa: CASSPAGLAGNSGANVLTF
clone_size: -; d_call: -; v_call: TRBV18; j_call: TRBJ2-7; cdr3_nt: TGTGCCAGCTCCCGGCTGGGGGACGAGCAGTACTTC; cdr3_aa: CASSRLGDEQYF
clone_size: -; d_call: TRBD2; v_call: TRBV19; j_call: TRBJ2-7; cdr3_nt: TGTGCCAGTAGTCCCAGCCCTAGCGGCGTAGCCTACGAGCAGTACTTC; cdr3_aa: CASSPSPSGVAYEQYF
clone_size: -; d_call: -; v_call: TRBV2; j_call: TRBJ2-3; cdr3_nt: TGTGCCAGCAGTGACCCCAGGGGCCCAGATACGCAGTATTTT; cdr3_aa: CASSDPRGPDTQYF
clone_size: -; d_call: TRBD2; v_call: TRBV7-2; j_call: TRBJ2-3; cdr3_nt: TGTGCCAGCACCCTACCAGCGGGAGGAGCGACAGATACGCAGTATTTT; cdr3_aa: CASTLPAGGATDTQYF
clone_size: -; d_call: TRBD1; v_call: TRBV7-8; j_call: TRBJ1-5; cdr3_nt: TGTGCCAGCAGCTCCCGAGACAGGGATCAGCCCCAGCATTTT; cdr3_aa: CASSSRDRDQPQHF
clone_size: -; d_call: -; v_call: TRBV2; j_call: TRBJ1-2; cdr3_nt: TGTGCCAGCAGTGAAGCATCAGCCGTAAGGGGCTATGGCTACACCTTC; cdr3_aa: CASSEASAVRGYGYTF
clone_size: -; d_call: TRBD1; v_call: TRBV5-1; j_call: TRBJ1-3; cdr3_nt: TGCGCCAGCAGCTTGGGGGCTGGGACAGGATCTGGAAACACCATATATTTT; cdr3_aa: CASSLGAGTGSGNTIYF
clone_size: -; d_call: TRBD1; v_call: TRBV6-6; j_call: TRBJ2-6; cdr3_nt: TGTGCCAGCGTCGACAGGGTTAATGCTGGGGCCAACGTCCTGACTTTC; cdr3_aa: CASVDRVNAGANVLTF
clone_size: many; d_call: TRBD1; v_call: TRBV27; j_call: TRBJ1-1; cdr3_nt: TGTGCCAGCAGTGGGCACAGGGGGCCGAACACTGAAGCTTTCTTT; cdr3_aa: CASSGHRGPNTEAFF
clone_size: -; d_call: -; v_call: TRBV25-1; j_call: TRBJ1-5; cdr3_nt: TGTGCCAGCAGTCCGGGCGGGTATGGTCAGCCCCAGCATTTT; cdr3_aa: CASSPGGYGQPQHF
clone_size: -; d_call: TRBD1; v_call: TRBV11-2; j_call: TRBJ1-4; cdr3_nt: TGTGCCAGCAGCTTAGACGACAGGGCAACTAATGAAAAACTGTTTTTT; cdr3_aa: CASSLDDRATNEKLFF
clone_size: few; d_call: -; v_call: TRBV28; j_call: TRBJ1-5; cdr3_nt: TGTGCCAGCACCCGGGACGGGAACAATCAGCCCCAGCATTTT; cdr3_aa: CASTRDGNNQPQHF
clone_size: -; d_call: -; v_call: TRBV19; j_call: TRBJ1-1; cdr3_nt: TGTGCCAGTAGTTTGAGGGCGAACACTGAAGCTTTCTTT; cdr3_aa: CASSLRANTEAFF